This TCR beta chain comes out of a study of vaccination effects on CD4 cells after COVID-19 (dated by TCRdb to 2021 to 2024). For the study in its entirety: To identify antigen-specific CD4+ T cell clonotypes by their expansion, the ViraFEST assay first stimulated PBMC with viral peptide pools and then applied TCR sequencing. In the study, cultures from other donors were sequenced using the Oncomine TCR Beta short-read assay on an Illumina iSeq 100. A total of approximately 9 COVID-19 convalescent patients and a few SARS-CoV-2-naive healthy vaccine recipients were included in the full study. The study compared SARS-CoV-2 spike-specific CD4+ TCR repertoires before and after mRNA vaccination in COVID-19 convalescent patients and infection-naive vaccine recipients. Each participant received two doses of an mRNA SARS-CoV-2 vaccine, either BNT162b2 or mRNA-1273. Under 2.5 million PBMC per well were cultured with approximately 10 ug/ml peptides in IMDM containing approximately 4.6% human AB serum, approximately 10 IU/ml IL-2 and gentamicin. Beyond this particular receptor, the publication reports: Among healthy vaccine recipients, nearly all vaccine-induced clones were SARS-CoV-2 mono-reactive, and just 1 of 255 was cross-reactive with common cold coronaviruses. Limitations of the study were the small number of convalescent patients and the absence of early post-infection timepoints. Clones induced by infection and clones induced by vaccination both contracted markedly at late timepoints after vaccination, which fits with T cell responses waning over time.

After less than eleven days of culture, CD4+ T cells were isolated with the EasySep CD4+ T cell isolation kit. Negative nucleocapsid antibody results before and after vaccination confirmed that the healthy vaccine recipients had no prior SARS-CoV-2 infection. Half of the culture medium was replaced with fresh IL-2-containing medium on days 3 and 7. Unless noted otherwise, every peptide stimulation condition was grown in triplicate wells. PBMC were separated from whole blood using Ficoll-Paque Plus gradient centrifugation and were then either cryopreserved at -140C or used fresh. Genomic DNA was extracted from cultured CD4+ T cells with the QIAamp micro DNA kit. With regard to this clone: It has no known antigen specificity. No qualities accompany the bases; no much larger clone lies one base away.

Libraries were built with the immunoSEQ multiplex PCR assay. DNA from the cultured, isolated CD4+ T cells was subjected to TCR beta CDR3 sequencing. Per the source publication's procedure: Non-productive TCR sequences were removed, reads were trimmed to the CDR3 region, and CDR3s of at least 7 amino acids were retained. Antigen-specific clonotypes were identified with the MANAFEST web app by comparing expansion in peptide wells against reference cultures. To be called positive, a clone needed expansion at FDR<0.05 compared with the reference and with all other wells, an odds ratio greater than 5, and a frequency greater than 0.1% in two replicate wells. Clonotypes significantly expanded in SARS-CoV-2 spike wells and in at least one common cold coronavirus spike condition were defined as cross-reactive. CDR3 similarity was assessed by Levenshtein distance with the stringdist R package, and unrooted trees were built with ape in R 3.6.1. TCRdb took this table from immuneACCESS and kept in-frame rearrangements with V and J called. Such tables lack part of the clones; where checked against another copy, unresolved V genes explain under half of the gap, and the rest is unexplained. V and J calls and clone size are given by that table; D and trimming were obtained from the DNA. The table for this sample lists 45,000 to 75,000 clones; 60% to 85% of them were counted only once. In total, the top ten clones hold 2.5% to 3.5% of the sample.

The CDR1 and CDR2 encoded by the germline V gene are SNHLY and FYNNEI. The CDR3 sequence holds 14 residues, the cysteine and phenylalanine included. Here the CDR3 DNA is all that survives: 42 bases in frame from base 1. A distance of 9 bases separates the germline ends of V and J, which lose 6 bases and 0 bases respectively. The sample here was CD4+ T cells from PBMCs cultured without peptide, taken before COVID-19 vaccination. The clonotype comes from a human donor who received a COVID-19 vaccine. The V and J segments used are TRBV2 and TRBJ2-4; no D gene can be assigned with confidence. The sequenced DNA: TGTGCCAGCAGACCCATGGAAGCCAAAAACATTCAGTACTTC. The encoded protein is CASRPMEAKNIQYF.